The source of this T cell receptor beta chain is a study of identifying expanded T cells in peripheral blood. Findings of the study overall: Differentially abundant clones: about 1.3 between replicates, 16.4 at two to three weeks, less than 25 at four. Approximately 2-week clone count variance significantly increased as total template count grew.

This CDR3 comprises 12 residues. V shed 4 bases and J shed 4 bases, with 10 bases lying between them. Germline CDR1 and CDR2: GTSNPN and SVGIG (reference sequence). Using immunoSEQ multiplex PCR, the repertoire was profiled, and TCRdb retains in-frame clones only, with some absent. The data hold 75,000 to 90,000 clones, with roughly 90% observed a single time. As concerns this clone: The antigen is unknown.

Healthy donors had no documented immune events, such as infections, while sampled. This chain connects TRBV30 to TRBJ1-1; D unclear. This TCR was sampled from a person aged 18-69 years in good health. The sample was blood. CDR3 sequence reads: CAWTHESTEAFF. In nucleotides, the CDR3 is TGTGCCTGGACCCATGAATCCACTGAAGCTTTCTTT.